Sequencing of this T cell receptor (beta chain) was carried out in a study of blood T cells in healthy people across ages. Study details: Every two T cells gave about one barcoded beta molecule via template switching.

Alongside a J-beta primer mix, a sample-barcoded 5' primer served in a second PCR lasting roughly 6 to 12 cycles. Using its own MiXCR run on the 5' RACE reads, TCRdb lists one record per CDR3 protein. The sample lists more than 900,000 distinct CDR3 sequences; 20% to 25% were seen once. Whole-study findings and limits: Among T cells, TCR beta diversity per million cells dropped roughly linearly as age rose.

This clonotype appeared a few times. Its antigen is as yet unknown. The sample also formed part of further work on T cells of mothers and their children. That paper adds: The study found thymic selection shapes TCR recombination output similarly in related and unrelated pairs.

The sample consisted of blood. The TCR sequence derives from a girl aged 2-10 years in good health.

The CDR3 DNA sequence: TGCAGTGCTAGATCTAGCAACAGAGAAAACAATGAGCAGTTCTTC. This sequence encodes CSARSSNRENNEQFF. V and J are TRBV20-1 and TRBJ2-1, with a possible D match to TRBD2 (5 bases). There are 15 residues in the CDR3. Trimming removed 2 bases from V and 5 bases from J, with 16 bases in between. The germline V gene has CDR1 DFQATT and CDR2 SNEGSKA (reference sequence).